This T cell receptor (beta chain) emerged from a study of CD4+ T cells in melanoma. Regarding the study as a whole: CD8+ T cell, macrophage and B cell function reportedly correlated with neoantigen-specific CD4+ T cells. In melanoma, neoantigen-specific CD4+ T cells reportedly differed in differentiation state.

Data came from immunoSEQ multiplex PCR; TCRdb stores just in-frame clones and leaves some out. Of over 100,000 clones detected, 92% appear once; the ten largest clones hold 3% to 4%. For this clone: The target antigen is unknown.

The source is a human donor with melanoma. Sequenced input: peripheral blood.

This CDR3 reads CASSLDGQGGTGELFF. The CDR3 region has the DNA TGTGCCAGCAGCTTGGACGGACAGGGAGGCACCGGGGAGCTGTTTTTT. J is TRBJ2-2 and V is TRBV5-6; 8 nucleotides agree with TRBD1. The V and J ends lost 0 bases and 4 bases, in that order; junction bases with no gene match: 5. The CDR3 is 16 residues long. The germline CDR1 and CDR2 sequences are SGHDT and YYEEEE.